Below, one T cell receptor (beta chain) is given with its context. Germline V gene data show CDR1 as MNHEY and CDR2 as SMNVEV (reference sequence). The CDR3 length is 14 residues. Trimming left V 5 bases short and J 0 bases short, with 8 bases between. The record originates from a study of control samples from healthy donors and cancer patients. The protocol was immunoSEQ multiplex PCR, while the TCRdb copy is restricted to in-frame clones and leaves out a portion. The sample yields 100,000 to 150,000 clones, about nine tenths seen once. The TCR originated in a man aged 35 to 55 in good health. Sequences were obtained from blood. V is TRBV27 and J is TRBJ2-1; D is perhaps TRBD2 (5 bases). As DNA, the CDR3 is TGTGCCAGCAGTCGCACTAGCTCCTACAATGAGCAGTTCTTC. Translation gives CASSRTSSYNEQFF.